The T cell receptor (beta chain) described here comes from a study of T cells in localized non-small cell lung cancer. General study points: Longer overall survival was linked to higher blood T cell density.

Measured with immunoSEQ multiplex PCR; TCRdb has only the in-frame clones, and not every one. The data hold fewer than 2,000 clones, with roughly 46% observed a single time. On this clone: The antigen is unknown.

The ends were cut back, 2 bases at V and 2 bases at J, with 13 bases in the middle. The CDR3 covers 15 residues. CDR1 MDHEN and CDR2 SYDVKM come from the germline V gene. This clonotype originated in a male donor older than 55 with stage II lung adenocarcinoma. The material sequenced was lung tumor tissue, taken before any cancer treatment. The V call is TRBV28, the J call TRBJ2-7; unclear D gene. The CDR3 DNA follows: TGTGCCAGCAGTTTAAACCCAACAAGTACCTACGAGCAGTACTTC. Translating it yields CASSLNPTSTYEQYF.